Described below is a single TCR beta chain sequence and its context. Its antigen is not yet known. The sample holds no much larger clone one base away, and base qualities are not on file. The library was generated by the immunoSEQ multiplex PCR assay. This immuneACCESS table, as held by TCRdb, lists in-frame sequences with V and J called but not all clones. Of the missing ones, under half trace to an unresolved V gene in checked studies; the others have no known cause. Here the sample has some 63,000 clones; about 86% occur a single time. The top ten clonotypes cover under 6.5% of the sample. Here V drops 1 base and J drops 5 bases, and the junction holds 2 bases not matched to any gene. CDR1 and CDR2 (GTSNPN, SVGIG) derive from the germline V gene (reference sequence). The CDR3 runs 13 residues from the cysteine to the phenylalanine. Only CDR3 DNA remains: 39 bases, in frame from the first base. The data stem from a study of technical replicates of blood from a handful of donors (dated by TCRdb to 2017 to 2019).

The sequence links TRBV30 to TRBJ2-1, and 7 junction bases match TRBD2. This clonotype was sampled from a human donor in good health. Some clones in this sample may be carry-over from other donors' samples. Sequenced material: PBMCs. CDR3 protein: CAWSDAGDNEQFF. The base sequence is TGTGCCTGGAGTGACGCGGGGGACAATGAGCAGTTCTTC.